Described below is a single T cell receptor (beta chain) sequence and its context. V lost 5 bases and J 8 bases, leaving 18 bases between the germline ends. The germline gives CDR1 SGHTA, CDR2 FQGNSA. This CDR3 region has 14 residues. This specimen comes from a study of lymphopenia after photon versus proton radiotherapy. TCRdb keeps only in-frame clones here, not all; method: immunoSEQ multiplex PCR. The data show roughly 23,000 clones, with 75% to 90% seen just once and around 10% held by the top ten. The sample consisted of peripheral blood, taken from a patient treated with proton-based radiotherapy. The chain has TRBV7-2 and TRBJ1-2; D is unresolved. The TCR sequence derives from an elderly man with esophageal cancer. Here the CDR3 reads CASSLDQTTRGYTF. CDR3 sequence (DNA): TGTGCCAGCAGCCTGGACCAAACCACGAGGGGCTACACCTTC.